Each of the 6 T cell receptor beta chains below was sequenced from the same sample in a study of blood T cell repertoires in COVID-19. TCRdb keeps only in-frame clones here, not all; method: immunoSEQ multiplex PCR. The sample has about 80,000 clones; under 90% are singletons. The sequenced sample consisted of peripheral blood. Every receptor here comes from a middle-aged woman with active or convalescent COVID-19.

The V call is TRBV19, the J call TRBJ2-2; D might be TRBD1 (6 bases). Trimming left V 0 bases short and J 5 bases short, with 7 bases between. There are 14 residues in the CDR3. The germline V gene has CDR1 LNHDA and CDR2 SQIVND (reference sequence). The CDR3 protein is CASSIDRGTGELFF. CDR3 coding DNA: TGTGCCAGTAGTATAGACAGGGGAACCGGGGAGCTGTTTTTT. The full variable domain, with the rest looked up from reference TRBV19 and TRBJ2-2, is DGGITQSPKYLFRKEGQNVTLSCEQNLNHDAMYWYRQDPGQGLRLIYYSQIVNDFQKGDIAEGYSVSREKKESFPLTVTSAQKNPTAFYLCASSIDRGTGELFFGEGSRLTVL.

CDR3 sequence (DNA): TGTGCCAGCACCTCTATGGTTTTGGGCAATCAGCCCCAGCATTTT. This codes for CASTSMVLGNQPQHF. V usage is TRBV28 and J usage is TRBJ1-5; no clear D gene. The V gene lost 7 bases and the J gene lost 2 bases, with 15 bases spanning the gap. The CDR3 runs to 15 residues. Germline-derived CDR1 and CDR2 are MDHEN and SYDVKM. The whole variable domain, filled in from reference TRBV28 and TRBJ1-5, reads DVKVTQSSRYLVKRTGEKVFLECVQDMDHENMFWYRQDPGLGLRLIYFSYDVKMKEKGDIPEGYSVSREKKERFSLILESASTNQTSMYLCASTSMVLGNQPQHFGDGTRLSIL.

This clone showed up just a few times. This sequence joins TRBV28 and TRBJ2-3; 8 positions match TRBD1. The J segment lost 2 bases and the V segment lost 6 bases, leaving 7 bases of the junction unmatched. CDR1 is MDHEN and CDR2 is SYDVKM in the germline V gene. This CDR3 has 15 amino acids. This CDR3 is CASRKRQGYTDTQYF. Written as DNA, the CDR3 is TGTGCCAGCAGAAAAAGACAGGGGTACACAGATACGCAGTATTTT.

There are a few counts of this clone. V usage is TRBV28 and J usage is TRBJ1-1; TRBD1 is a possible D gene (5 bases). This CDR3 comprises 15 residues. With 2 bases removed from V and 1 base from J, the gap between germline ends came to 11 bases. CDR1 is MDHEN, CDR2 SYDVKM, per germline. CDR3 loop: CASSLPDSRNTEAFF. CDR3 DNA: TGTGCCAGCAGTTTACCCGACAGTCGGAACACTGAAGCTTTCTTT.

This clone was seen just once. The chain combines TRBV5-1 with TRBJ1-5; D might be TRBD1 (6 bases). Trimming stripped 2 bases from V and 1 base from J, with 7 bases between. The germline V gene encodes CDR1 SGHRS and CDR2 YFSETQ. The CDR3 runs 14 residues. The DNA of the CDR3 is TGCGCCAGCAGCTTAACAGGGAGCAATCAGCCCCAGCATTTT. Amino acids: CASSLTGSNQPQHF. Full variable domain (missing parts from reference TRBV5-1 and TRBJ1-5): KAGVTQTPRYLIKTRGQQVTLSCSPISGHRSVSWYQQTPGQGLQFLFEYFSETQRNKGNFPGRFSGRQFSNSRSEMNVSTLELGDSALYLCASSLTGSNQPQHFGDGTRLSIL.

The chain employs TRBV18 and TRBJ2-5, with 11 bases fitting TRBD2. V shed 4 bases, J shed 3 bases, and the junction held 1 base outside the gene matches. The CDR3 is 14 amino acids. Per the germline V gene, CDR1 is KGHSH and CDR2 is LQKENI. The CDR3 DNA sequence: TGTGCCAGCTCACAGACTAGCGGGAAAGAGACCCAGTACTTC. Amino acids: CASSQTSGKETQYF.